What follows describes a single T cell receptor beta chain. This record belongs to a study of monozygotic twins with inflammatory bowel disease. This CDR3 is 15 amino acids long. From germline, CDR1 is KGHSH and CDR2 LQKENI. UMIs were attached via template switching, each with a 6-nucleotide sample barcode. From its re-call of the 5' RACE reads, TCRdb lists each CDR3 protein once, without DNA. The table lists more than 120,000 distinct CDR3 sequences. This TCR derives from a human donor with ulcerative colitis or Crohn's disease, or a healthy co-twin of an affected twin (not recorded which). The specimen sequenced was blood. V and J are TRBV18 and TRBJ2-4; the D call of TRBD1 rests on TCRdb alone, since no DNA is present to check it. This chain's CDR3 is CASSTWDRASNIQNF. The full variable domain, its missing parts supplied by reference TRBV18 and TRBJ2-4, is NAGVMQNPRHLVRRRGQEARLRCSPMKGHSHVYWYRQLPEEGLKFMVYLQKENIIDESGMPKERFSAEFPKEGPSILRIQQVVRGDSAAYFCASSTWDRASNIQNFGAGTRLSVL.